This T cell receptor beta chain was documented in a study of T cells in Graves' hyperthyroidism and ophthalmopathy. This clonotype was observed many times. Germline loops: CDR1 SGHVS, CDR2 FQNEAQ. The CDR3 totals 15 residues. V shed 5 bases and J shed 5 bases, with 18 bases lying between them. PBMCs were sourced from roughly 9.3 ml fresh peripheral blood. The CDR3 regions of TCR beta were amplified from RNA transcripts. A set of HTBI primers served as the primers for a first-round RT-PCR of the TCR CDR3. TCRdb independently ran MiXCR on the multiplex PCR reads; one entry per CDR3 protein. Seen here are about 600,000 distinct CDR3 sequences, roughly 16% observed once, and the top ten hold roughly 3.4%.

This receptor was obtained from a woman in her thirties or forties with Graves' ophthalmopathy. V usage is TRBV7-8 and J usage is TRBJ2-5; TRBD2 might be the D (5 bases). Sequenced sample: blood. CDR3 in DNA: TGTGCCAGCAGCCGGACCCGGGGTTTGGGGGAGACCCAGTACTTC. Amino acid sequence: CASSRTRGLGETQYF.